This T cell receptor beta chain comes out of a study of spatial heterogeneity in lung cancer. Unique molecular identifiers, one per molecule, were present on every TCR cDNA molecule. TCRdb used MiXCR to reprocess the 5' RACE reads, holding one entry per CDR3 protein. The sample holds about 38,000 distinct CDR3 sequences, around 7.2% seen once. Documented time point: sample taken at primary tumor resection. Whole RNA obtained from tumor, nontumor lung or frozen PBMC underwent sequencing without sorting. A total of more than 65 untreated early-stage non-small cell lung cancer patients served as donors. CDR3 length: 13 amino acids. CDR1 and CDR2 from the germline V gene are SQVTM and ANQGSEA. The ends were cut back, 2 bases at V and 5 bases at J, with 12 bases in the middle.

The rearrangement joins TRBV29-1 to TRBJ2-5, with D perhaps TRBD1 (6 bases). This sequence was found in a male donor with early-stage non-small cell lung cancer. Source: PBMCs, taken at surgery. For the CDR3, the DNA is TGCAGCGTTGAATTGGGGGCAGGGGAGACCCAGTACTTC. This sequence encodes CSVELGAGETQYF. Drawing the rest from reference TRBV29-1 and TRBJ2-5, the complete variable domain is SAVISQKPSRDICQRGTSLTIQCQVDSQVTMMFWYRQQPGQSLTLIATANQGSEATYESGFVIDKFPISRPNLTFSTLTVSNMSPEDSSIYLCSVELGAGETQYFGPGTRLLVL.